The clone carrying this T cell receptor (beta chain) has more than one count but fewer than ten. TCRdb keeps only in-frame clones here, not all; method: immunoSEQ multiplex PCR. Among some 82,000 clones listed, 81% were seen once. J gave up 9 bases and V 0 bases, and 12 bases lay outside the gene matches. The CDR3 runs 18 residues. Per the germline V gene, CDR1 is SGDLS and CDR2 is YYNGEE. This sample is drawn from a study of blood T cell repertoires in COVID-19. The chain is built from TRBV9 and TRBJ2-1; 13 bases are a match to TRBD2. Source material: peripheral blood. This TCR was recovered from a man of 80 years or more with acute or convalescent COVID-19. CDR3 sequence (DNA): TGTGCCAGCAGCGTAGTCCCCGGGACTAGCGGGACAAGAGGTGAGCAGTTCTTC. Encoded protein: CASSVVPGTSGTRGEQFF.